The 26 T cell receptor beta chains below come from one sample, sequenced in a study of blood T cell repertoires in COVID-19. Sequencing used immunoSEQ multiplex PCR; TCRdb keeps in-frame clones, though not all of them. Altogether nearly 110,000 clones are present, 71% being singletons, with the ten largest covering approximately 0.9%. Sequencing used peripheral blood. Every receptor here comes from a human donor with acute or convalescent COVID-19. The donor label of this sample is uncertain.

CDR3 DNA sequence: TGTGCCAGCAGCCAAGGAGTCTATGGCTACACCTTC. Protein: CASSQGVYGYTF. This chain links TRBV5-6 with TRBJ1-2; D unresolved. CDR3 size: 12 residues. From germline, CDR1 is SGHDT and CDR2 YYEEEE. Between the trimmed V and J ends, which lost 4 bases and 4 bases, there was a span of 8 bases.

This chain joins TRBV21-1 and TRBJ1-6; the DNA was not used to check the table's D call, TRBD1. TRBV21-1 is listed as a pseudogene. CDR3 length equals 16 residues. Written as DNA, the CDR3 is TGTGCCAGCAGCAAACGTGGGGACAGGGCTAATTCACCCCTCCACTTT. Its translation is CASSKRGDRANSPLHF.

The DNA for the CDR3 is TGTGCCAGCAGCTTAGGCCGGGGACAAGAGACCCAGTACTTC. It encodes CASSLGRGQETQYF. The V call is TRBV13, the J call TRBJ2-5, with a possible D match to TRBD2 (5 bases). From germline, CDR1 is PRHDT and CDR2 FYEKMQ (reference sequence). The length of the CDR3 is 14 residues. The V gene lost 0 bases and the J gene lost 2 bases, with 7 bases spanning the gap.

V usage is TRBV19 and J usage is TRBJ2-7, with 7 bases aligning to TRBD1. V gave up 5 bases and J gave up 2 bases; unmatched junction bases: 3. The CDR3 totals 13 residues. CDR1 and CDR2 from the germline V gene are LNHDA and SQIVND (reference sequence). The DNA for the CDR3 is TGTGCCAGTAGTCCGGGACAGACCTACGAGCAGTACTTC. Its translation is CASSPGQTYEQYF.

The rearrangement links TRBV30 to TRBJ2-1; 7 nucleotides agree with TRBD2. The ends lost 5 bases at V and 4 bases at J; junction bases unmatched: 11. CDR3 length: 15 amino acids. Germline CDR1 and CDR2: GTSNPN and SVGIG (reference sequence). CDR3 nucleotide sequence: TGTGCCTGGGGGGCCGGGACTACCTTATACAATGAGCAGTTCTTC. Encoded protein: CAWGAGTTLYNEQFF.

This clone was seen only once. The CDR3 bases are TGCGCCAGCAGCCGCGGGGGACTTGAGCAGTTCTTC. The encoded protein is CASSRGGLEQFF. The chain employs TRBV4-1 and TRBJ2-1; TRBD2 agrees at 7 bases. The CDR3 covers 12 residues. Germline trimming cut 4 bases from V and 9 bases from J; bases unmatched to any gene: 3. Germline V CDR1 and CDR2: MGHRA, YSYEKL.

This clone was found many times. The chain has TRBV4-2 and TRBJ1-5; a weak D match, TRBD1 (6 bases). The V end was cut by 0 bases, the J end by 3 bases, with 12 bases between. The CDR3 sequence is 16 residues long. Germline V gene data show CDR1 as LGHNA and CDR2 as YNFKEQ. For the CDR3, the DNA is TGTGCCAGCAGCCAAGATGGGGGCGGAATCAATCAGCCCCAGCATTTT. The encoded protein is CASSQDGGGINQPQHF.

The chain carries TRBV4-1 and TRBJ1-4, with D perhaps TRBD1 (6 bases). Germline CDR1 and CDR2: MGHRA and YSYEKL. The CDR3 consists of 17 residues. Between the trimmed V and J ends, which lost 1 base and 2 bases, there was a span of 14 bases. CDR3 in amino acids: CASSQGGRTDTNEKLFF. The CDR3 nucleotides are TGCGCCAGCAGCCAAGGGGGTCGGACAGACACTAATGAAAAACTGTTTTTT.

J is TRBJ2-2 and V is TRBV2; D unresolved. V shed 6 bases and J shed 6 bases, with 8 bases lying between them. The CDR3 extends over 12 amino acids. The V gene's germline CDR1 is SNHLY and CDR2 FYNNEI. The CDR3 protein is CASSMTAGELFF. DNA for the CDR3: TGTGCCAGCAGCATGACTGCCGGGGAGCTGTTTTTT.

The chain uses TRBV5-1 and TRBJ2-3, with D tentatively TRBD2 (6 bases). The V gene's germline CDR1 is SGHRS and CDR2 YFSETQ. The CDR3 sequence is 15 residues long. V lost 3 bases and J 6 bases, leaving 17 bases between the germline ends. CDR3 loop: CASSYGTALSDTQYF. In nucleotides, the CDR3 is TGCGCCAGCAGCTACGGGACTGCCCTTAGTGATACGCAGTATTTT.

The gene calls are TRBV20-1 and TRBJ1-1; 7 nucleotides line up with TRBD1. CDR3 length: 13 residues. V trimming: 3 bases; J trimming: 5 bases; junction bases outside the gene matches: 6. Germline CDR1 and CDR2: DFQATT and SNEGSKA (reference sequence). CDR3 sequence reads: CSASSTGRTEAFF. CDR3 sequence (DNA): TGCAGTGCTAGTTCGACAGGGAGGACTGAAGCTTTCTTT.

The sample holds a few counts of this clone. The chain combines TRBV7-9 with TRBJ1-1; D not certain. Trimming took 5 bases from V and 1 from J, leaving 11 bases between them. Germline V lookup: CDR1 SEHNR, CDR2 FQNEAQ (reference sequence). There are 14 residues in the CDR3. The CDR3 is CASSPKKRNTEAFF. The CDR3 DNA reads TGTGCCAGCAGCCCCAAGAAGAGGAACACTGAAGCTTTCTTT.

The chain recombines TRBV7-3 with TRBJ2-5, with 10 positions matching TRBD2. The V and J ends lost 5 bases and 7 bases, in that order; junction bases with no gene match: 10. This CDR3 region has 15 residues. In germline, CDR1 is SGHTA, CDR2 FQGTGA. CDR3 sequence reads: CASSPGTSEFATQYF. The DNA of the CDR3 is TGTGCCAGCAGCCCCGGGACTAGCGAGTTTGCGACCCAGTACTTC.

The gene calls are TRBV7-9 and TRBJ2-1; 7 bases agree with TRBD2. The CDR3 is made up of 12 amino acids. CDR1 and CDR2 (germline): SEHNR, FQNEAQ (reference sequence). Trimming at V came to 1 base and at J to 11 bases, leaving 2 bases not matched to a gene. The CDR3, as DNA: TGTGCCAGCAGCTTAGAAGCGGGAAAGCAGTTCTTC. Protein sequence: CASSLEAGKQFF.

The CDR3 here is CASSQDTLLTPYGYTF. CDR3 nucleotide sequence: TGCGCCAGCAGCCAAGATACCCTGCTAACCCCCTATGGCTACACCTTC. The rearrangement uses TRBV4-1 and TRBJ1-2, with no clear D. This CDR3 spans 16 amino acids. Germline assignment: CDR1 MGHRA and CDR2 YSYEKL. V was pared by 0 bases and J by 4 bases, with 15 bases between.

There are a few counts of this clone. V usage is TRBV4-1 and J usage is TRBJ1-2; 7 bases are shared with TRBD1. CDR1 and CDR2 from the germline V gene are MGHRA and YSYEKL. This CDR3 is built from 15 residues. V shed 5 bases, J shed 4 bases, and the junction held 10 bases outside the gene matches. In DNA, the CDR3 is TGCGCCAGCAGCACCGCGAGCACAGGGGCCTATGGCTACACCTTC. It yields the protein CASSTASTGAYGYTF.

This clone was detected a few times. V is TRBV4-2 and J is TRBJ1-3; D possibly corresponds to TRBD1 (6 bases). This CDR3 has 15 residues. Germline values: CDR1 LGHNA, CDR2 YNFKEQ. Deletions cut 3 bases from V and 0 bases from J, with 9 bases between. The CDR3 loop reads CASSQRDNSGNTIYF. The CDR3 bases are TGTGCCAGCAGCCAGAGGGACAACTCTGGAAACACCATATATTTT.

This clone appeared a single time. The J gene is TRBJ2-2, the V gene TRBV12-3 or TRBV12-4; weak D call: TRBD1 (6 bases). Trimming took off 8 bases at V and 3 bases at J, with 10 bases between the two ends. This CDR3 comprises 13 residues. The DNA of the CDR3 is TGTGCCAGCCGGACAGATCACACCGGGGAGCTGTTTTTT. Amino acids: CASRTDHTGELFF.

This chain links TRBV24-1 with TRBJ2-5, with 10 bases aligning to TRBD1. J lost 4 bases, V lost 3 bases, and 7 bases had no gene match. Germline V CDR1 and CDR2: KGHDR, SFDVKD. CDR3 length equals 16 residues. The DNA for the CDR3 is TGTGCCACCAGTGATCCCGGGACAGGGGTCAGAGAGACCCAGTACTTC. Translation: CATSDPGTGVRETQYF.

The chain is built from TRBV3-1 (or the pseudogene TRBV3-2) and TRBJ1-3, with TRBD1 identical over 7 bases. Germline loops: CDR1 LGHDT, CDR2 YNNKEL (reference sequence). V was clipped by 6 bases and J by 4 bases; unmatched bases: 9. The CDR3 contains 15 residues. DNA of the CDR3: TGTGCCAGCAGTATTCCGGGACAGAAAGGAAACACCATATATTTT. Translated: CASSIPGQKGNTIYF.

The chain joins TRBV7-2 to TRBJ1-6, with D possibly matching TRBD1 (5 bases). With 2 bases removed from V and 7 bases from J, the gap between germline ends came to 9 bases. The CDR3 runs to 14 residues. Germline V lookup: CDR1 SGHTA, CDR2 FQGNSA. The CDR3 nucleotides are TGTGCCAGCAGCTTAAAGGGGAGGAATTCACCCCTCCACTTT. It codes for CASSLKGRNSPLHF.

The V call is TRBV4-1, the J call TRBJ1-3; tentative D call: TRBD1 (6 bases). Trimming stripped 3 bases from V and 3 bases from J, with 18 bases between. CDR3 size: 17 residues. Germline V gene data show CDR1 as MGHRA and CDR2 as YSYEKL. This chain's CDR3 is CASSHPPNGQYGNTIYF. As DNA, the CDR3 is TGCGCCAGCAGCCACCCACCCAACGGACAGTATGGAAACACCATATATTTT.

This clone occurred once. The J gene is TRBJ2-1, the V gene TRBV7-3; TRBD1 aligns across 10 bases. The germline V gene has CDR1 SGHTA and CDR2 FQGTGA. Trimming cost V 4 bases and J 6 bases; bases outside gene matches: 12. There are 17 residues in the CDR3. CDR3 bases: TGTGCCAGCAGCTCCCTTTCCCCGGGACAGGGGCTCAATGAGCAGTTCTTC. This encodes CASSSLSPGQGLNEQFF.

The chain couples TRBV6-5 to TRBJ1-2; D might be TRBD1 (6 bases). The CDR3 is made up of 15 amino acids. Looked up from germline, CDR1 is MNHEY and CDR2 is SVGAGI. V was clipped by 2 bases and J by 1 base, with 11 bases between them. The DNA for the CDR3 is TGTGCCAGCAGTTACGGATCAGGGGATAACTATGGCTACACCTTC. Amino acids: CASSYGSGDNYGYTF.

The J gene is TRBJ2-7, the V gene TRBV5-5; 9 bases fit TRBD1. The germline V gene has CDR1 SGHKS and CDR2 YYEKEE (reference sequence). Trimming at V came to 4 bases and at J to 2 bases, leaving 4 bases not matched to a gene. This CDR3 has 14 residues. The CDR3 is CASSPGQGPYEQYF. Here the CDR3 DNA reads TGTGCCAGCAGCCCGGGACAGGGCCCCTACGAGCAGTACTTC. Based on the CDR3 plus reference TRBV5-5 and TRBJ2-7, the full variable domain is DAGVTQSPTHLIKTRGQQVTLRCSPISGHKSVSWYQQVLGQGPQFIFQYYEKEERGRGNFPDRFSARQFPNYSSELNVNALLLGDSALYLCASSPGQGPYEQYFGPGTRLTVT.

This rearrangement joins TRBV19 to TRBJ1-5; D not resolved. This CDR3 has 14 amino acids. The germline V gene has CDR1 LNHDA and CDR2 SQIVND (reference sequence). Trimming removed 5 bases at V and 2 bases at J, with 10 bases between. CDR3 loop: CASSLMEGNQPQHF. CDR3 bases: TGTGCCAGTAGTCTTATGGAGGGCAATCAGCCCCAGCATTTT.